This T cell receptor (beta chain) is from a study of response to subunit inactivated influenza vaccine. TCRdb recomputed calls from the RT-PCR reads with MiXCR, one row per CDR3 protein. The sample comprises roughly 780,000 distinct CDR3 sequences, under 20% of which are singletons, and roughly 11% rests with the top ten. Points from the study as a whole: Authors suggested that a seasonal influenza vaccination recruits few new T cells each time.

V shed 1 base and J shed 6 bases, with 7 bases lying between them. CDR1 and CDR2 (germline): KGHSH, LQKENI. The CDR3 is 12 residues long. The count of this clonotype is one. The antigen remains undetermined. The TCR was taken from a man aged 45-65 years who received an inactivated influenza vaccine. The chain joins TRBV18 to TRBJ2-7; D assignment may be TRBD1 or TRBD2 (5 bases each). Sample: PBMCs from blood, taken roughly 5 days after vaccination. The CDR3 region has the DNA TGTGCCAGCTCACCACGGGACCTCGAGCAGTACTTC. Amino acids: CASSPRDLEQYF.